This T cell receptor (beta chain) was sequenced in a study of T cell repertoires in cytomegalovirus infection. On the study more broadly: CMV infection together with matching HLA type was indicated by public TCR beta signatures. General study results and limits: Individuals carrying CMV plus the relevant HLA were identified by cumulative frequency of public TCR beta families. HLA-C-restricted CMV clonotypes gave the most frequent clonotype in two of eight donors.

Germline V lookup: CDR1 SGHVS, CDR2 FNYEAQ. CDR3 length equals 15 residues. V lost 10 bases, J lost 0 bases, and 16 bases lay in between. In the case of this clonotype: Its antigen is undetermined. A read error may explain this, as a much larger clone is one base away.

TCRdb processed the reads anew with MiXCR; each CDR3 protein has one entry. The sample lists approximately 990,000 distinct CDR3 sequences, roughly 30% occurring once. This TCR was recovered from a human donor in good health (CMV status not recorded). Some clones in this sample may be carry-over from other donors' samples. Sample: cultured CD8+ T cells from PBMCs, taken from culture after CMV antigen stimulation. This sequence joins TRBV7-6 and TRBJ1-5; maybe TRBD1 (5 bases). CDR3 amino acids: CATLDSHFSNQPQHF. The CDR3 region has the DNA TGTGCCACCTTAGACAGCCACTTTAGCAATCAGCCCCAGCATTTT.